This paragraph reports one T cell receptor beta chain. The target antigen is unknown. This sample was included in a study of OX40 agonist ivuxolimab in advanced cancers. The overall study: Eligibility rules accepted prior anti-PD-1, anti-PD-L1 or anti-CTLA-4 therapy, and 30% to 40% had some.

Study-wide results and caveats: Certain nonresponding patients likewise had low normalized T-cell clonal expansion. CD8+ T cells (on average) carried more expanded clones than CD4+ T cells.

Measured with immunoSEQ multiplex PCR; TCRdb has only the in-frame clones, and not every one. This sample has about 72,000 clones, with roughly 89% found just once. The CDR3 runs to 14 residues. In germline, CDR1 is SGHTA, CDR2 FQGNSA. Deletions cut 2 bases from V and 4 bases from J, with 11 bases between. The sequenced sample was CD4+ or CD8+ T cells sorted from blood, obtained in a trial of the OX40 agonist ivuxolimab. The receptor was derived from an adult with an advanced solid tumor such as melanoma, head and neck, liver or kidney cancer. The rearrangement links TRBV7-2 to TRBJ1-2; D might be TRBD1 (5 bases). CDR3 region: CASSLLTGPYGYTF. The CDR3, as DNA: TGTGCCAGCAGCTTACTTACAGGCCCCTATGGCTACACCTTC.